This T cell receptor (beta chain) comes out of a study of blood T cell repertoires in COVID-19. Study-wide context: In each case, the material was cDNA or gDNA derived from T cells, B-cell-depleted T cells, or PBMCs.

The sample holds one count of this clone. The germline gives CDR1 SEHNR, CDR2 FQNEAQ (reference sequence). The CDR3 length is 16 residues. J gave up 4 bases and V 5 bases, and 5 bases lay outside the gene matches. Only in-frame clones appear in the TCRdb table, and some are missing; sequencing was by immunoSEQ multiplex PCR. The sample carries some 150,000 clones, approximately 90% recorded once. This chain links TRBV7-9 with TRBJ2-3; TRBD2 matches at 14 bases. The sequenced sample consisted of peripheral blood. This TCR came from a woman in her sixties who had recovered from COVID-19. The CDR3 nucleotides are TGTGCCAGCAGCCCCGGACTAGCGGGGGGACCAGATACGCAGTATTTT. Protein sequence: CASSPGLAGGPDTQYF.